Included here is one TCR beta chain sequence, with context. Its matching antigen is unknown. This record comes from a study of cytomegalovirus exposure and HLA in healthy donors. The study, taken as a whole, reports: A highly shared variant cluster was judged a likely technical artifact.

This CDR3 contains 16 residues. Germline V gene data show CDR1 as LNHNV and CDR2 as YYDKDF (reference sequence). Primers: 60 Vbeta forward and 13 Jbeta reverse. Using immunoSEQ multiplex PCR, the repertoire was profiled, and TCRdb retains in-frame clones only, with some absent. The sample records over 150,000 clones, approximately 76% being singletons. The sequence came from a man in his sixties in good health and CMV-seronegative. The chain joins TRBV15 to TRBJ2-5, with a weak D call TRBD2 (6 bases). The J call could be wrong; TRBJ2-7 is a better fit for the DNA end. The material sequenced was PBMCs. DNA for the CDR3: TGTGCCACCAGCAGAGATGGGACTCTCCTTCCCTACGAGCAGTACTTC. Translated, it gives CATSRDGTLLPYEQYF.